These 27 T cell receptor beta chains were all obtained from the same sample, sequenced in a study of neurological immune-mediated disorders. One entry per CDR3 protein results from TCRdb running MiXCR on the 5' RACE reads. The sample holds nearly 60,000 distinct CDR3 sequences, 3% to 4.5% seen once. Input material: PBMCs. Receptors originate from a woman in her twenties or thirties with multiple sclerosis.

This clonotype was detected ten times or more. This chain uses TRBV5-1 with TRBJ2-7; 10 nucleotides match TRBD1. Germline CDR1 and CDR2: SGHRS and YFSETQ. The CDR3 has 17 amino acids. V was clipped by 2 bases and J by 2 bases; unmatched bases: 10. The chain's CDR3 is CASSFDRGPSAPYEQYF. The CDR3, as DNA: TGCGCCAGCAGCTTCGACAGGGGGCCCTCCGCACCCTACGAGCAGTACTTC.

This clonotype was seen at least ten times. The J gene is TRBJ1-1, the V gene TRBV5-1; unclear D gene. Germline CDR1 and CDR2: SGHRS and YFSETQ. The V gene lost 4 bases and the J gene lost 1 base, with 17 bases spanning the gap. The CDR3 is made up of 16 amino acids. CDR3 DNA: TGCGCCAGCAGCATACCGACCGGGGTTACGAACACTGAAGCTTTCTTT. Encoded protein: CASSIPTGVTNTEAFF.

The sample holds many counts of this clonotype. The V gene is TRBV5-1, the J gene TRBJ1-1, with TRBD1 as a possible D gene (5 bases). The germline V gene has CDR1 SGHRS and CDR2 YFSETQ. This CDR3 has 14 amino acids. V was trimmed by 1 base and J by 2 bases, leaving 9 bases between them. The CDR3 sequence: CASSLTGPNTEAFF. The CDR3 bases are TGCGCCAGCAGCTTGACAGGTCCTAACACTGAAGCTTTCTTT. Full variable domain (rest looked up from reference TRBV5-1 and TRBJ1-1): KAGVTQTPRYLIKTRGQQVTLSCSPISGHRSVSWYQQTPGQGLQFLFEYFSETQRNKGNFPGRFSGRQFSNSRSEMNVSTLELGDSALYLCASSLTGPNTEAFFGQGTRLTVV.

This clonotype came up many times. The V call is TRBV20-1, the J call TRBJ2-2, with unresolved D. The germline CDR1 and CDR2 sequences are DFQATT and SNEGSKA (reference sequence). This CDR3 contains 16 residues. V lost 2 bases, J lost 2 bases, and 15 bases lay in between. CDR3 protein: CSARIVGQINTGELFF. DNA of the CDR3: TGCAGTGCTAGAATTGTGGGCCAGATTAACACCGGGGAGCTGTTTTTT.

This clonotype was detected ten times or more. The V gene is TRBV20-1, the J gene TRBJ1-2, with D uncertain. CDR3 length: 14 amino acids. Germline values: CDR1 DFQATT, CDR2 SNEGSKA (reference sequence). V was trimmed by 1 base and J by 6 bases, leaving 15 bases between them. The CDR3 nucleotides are TGCAGTGCTAGAGCTCGGGTTTTCGGGGATGGCTACACCTTC. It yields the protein CSARARVFGDGYTF.

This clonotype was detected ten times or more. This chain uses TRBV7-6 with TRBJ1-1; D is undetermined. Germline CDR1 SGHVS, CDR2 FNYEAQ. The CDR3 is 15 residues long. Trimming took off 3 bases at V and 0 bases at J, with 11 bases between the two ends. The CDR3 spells CASSFTTAMNTEAFF. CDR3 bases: TGTGCCAGCAGCTTTACGACGGCCATGAACACTGAAGCTTTCTTT.

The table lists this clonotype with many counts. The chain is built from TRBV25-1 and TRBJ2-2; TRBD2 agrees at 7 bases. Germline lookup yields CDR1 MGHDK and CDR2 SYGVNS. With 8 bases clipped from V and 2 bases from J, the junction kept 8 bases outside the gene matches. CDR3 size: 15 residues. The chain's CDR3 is CASRPERGNTGELFF. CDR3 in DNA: TGTGCCAGCCGACCGGAGCGGGGAAACACCGGGGAGCTGTTTTTT.

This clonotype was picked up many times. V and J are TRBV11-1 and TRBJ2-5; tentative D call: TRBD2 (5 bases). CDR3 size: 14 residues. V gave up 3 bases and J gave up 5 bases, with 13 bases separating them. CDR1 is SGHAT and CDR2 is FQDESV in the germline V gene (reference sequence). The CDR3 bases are TGTGCCAGCAGCTTCGGGCTAGGAGGTGAGACCCAGTACTTC. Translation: CASSFGLGGETQYF.

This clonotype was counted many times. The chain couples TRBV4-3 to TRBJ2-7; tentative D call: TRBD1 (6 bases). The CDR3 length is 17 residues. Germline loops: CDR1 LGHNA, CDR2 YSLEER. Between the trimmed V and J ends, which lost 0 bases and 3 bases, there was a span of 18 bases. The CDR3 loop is CASSQDILGDIGYEQYF. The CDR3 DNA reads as TGCGCCAGCAGCCAAGATATTCTTGGGGACATCGGCTACGAGCAGTACTTC.

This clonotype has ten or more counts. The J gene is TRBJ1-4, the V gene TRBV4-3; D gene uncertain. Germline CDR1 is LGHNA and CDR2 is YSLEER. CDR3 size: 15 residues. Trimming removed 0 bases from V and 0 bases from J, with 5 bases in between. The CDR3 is CASSQEASTNEKLFF. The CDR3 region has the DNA TGCGCCAGCAGCCAAGAGGCCTCAACTAATGAAAAACTGTTTTTT.

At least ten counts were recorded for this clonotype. The DNA of the CDR3 is TGCAGTGCTAGGGAGAGGGGAGAAAGCAATCAGCCCCAGCATTTT. This sequence encodes CSARERGESNQPQHF. The V and J genes are TRBV20-1 and TRBJ1-5; possibly TRBD1 for D (5 bases). The V gene lost 3 bases and the J gene lost 1 base, with 13 bases spanning the gap. Looked up from germline, CDR1 is DFQATT and CDR2 is SNEGSKA (reference sequence). This CDR3 is 15 amino acids long.

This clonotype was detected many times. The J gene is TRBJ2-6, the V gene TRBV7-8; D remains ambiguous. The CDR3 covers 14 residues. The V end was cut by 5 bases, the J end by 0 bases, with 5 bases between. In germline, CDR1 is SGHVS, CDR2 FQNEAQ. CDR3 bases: TGTGCCAGCAGCCCTATCTCTGGGGCCAACGTCCTGACTTTC. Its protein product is CASSPISGANVLTF.

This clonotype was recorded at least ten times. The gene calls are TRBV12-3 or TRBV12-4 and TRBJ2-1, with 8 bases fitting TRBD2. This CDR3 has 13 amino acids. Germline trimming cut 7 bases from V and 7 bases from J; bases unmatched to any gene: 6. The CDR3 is CASTTGGTNEQFF. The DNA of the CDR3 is TGTGCCAGCACAACGGGGGGGACAAATGAGCAGTTCTTC.

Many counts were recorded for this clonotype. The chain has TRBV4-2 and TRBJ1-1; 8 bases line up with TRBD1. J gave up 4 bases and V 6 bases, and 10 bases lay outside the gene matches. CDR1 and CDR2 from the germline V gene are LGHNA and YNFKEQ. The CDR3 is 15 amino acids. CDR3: CASRSVDRGSTEAFF. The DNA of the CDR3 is TGTGCCAGCAGAAGCGTAGACAGGGGATCCACTGAAGCTTTCTTT.

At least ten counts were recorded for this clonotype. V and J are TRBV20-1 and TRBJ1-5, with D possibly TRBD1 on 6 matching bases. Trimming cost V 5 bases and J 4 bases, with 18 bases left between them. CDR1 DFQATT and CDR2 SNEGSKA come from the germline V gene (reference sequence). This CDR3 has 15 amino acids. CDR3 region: CSAFRDTPLNQPQHF. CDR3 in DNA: TGCAGTGCTTTCCGGGACACCCCTCTGAATCAGCCCCAGCATTTT.

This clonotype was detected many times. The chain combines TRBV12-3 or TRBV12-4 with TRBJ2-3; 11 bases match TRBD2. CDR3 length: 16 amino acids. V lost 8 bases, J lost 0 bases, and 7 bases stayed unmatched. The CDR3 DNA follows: TGTGCCAGCCGTCTAGCGGGAGGTCTTAGCACAGATACGCAGTATTTT. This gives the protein CASRLAGGLSTDTQYF.

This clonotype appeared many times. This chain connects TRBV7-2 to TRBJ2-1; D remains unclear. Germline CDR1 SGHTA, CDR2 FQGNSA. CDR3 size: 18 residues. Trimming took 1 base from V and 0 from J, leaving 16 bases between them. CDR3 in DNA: TGTGCCAGCAGCTTAGGTTCCAGTTGGGCTAGCTCCTACAATGAGCAGTTCTTC. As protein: CASSLGSSWASSYNEQFF.

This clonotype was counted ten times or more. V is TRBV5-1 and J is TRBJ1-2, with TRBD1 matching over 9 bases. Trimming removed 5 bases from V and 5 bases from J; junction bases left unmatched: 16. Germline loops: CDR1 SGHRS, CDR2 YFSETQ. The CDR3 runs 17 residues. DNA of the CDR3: TGCGCCAGCAGGGCTGGACAGGGGATAATTGATGGGTATGGCTACACCTTC. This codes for CASRAGQGIIDGYGYTF.

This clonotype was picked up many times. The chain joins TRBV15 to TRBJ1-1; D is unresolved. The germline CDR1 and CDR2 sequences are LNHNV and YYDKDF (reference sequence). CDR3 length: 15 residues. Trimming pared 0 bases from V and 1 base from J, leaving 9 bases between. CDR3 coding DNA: TGTGCCACCAGCAGAGATCTCGGGGAGAACACTGAAGCTTTCTTT. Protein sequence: CATSRDLGENTEAFF.

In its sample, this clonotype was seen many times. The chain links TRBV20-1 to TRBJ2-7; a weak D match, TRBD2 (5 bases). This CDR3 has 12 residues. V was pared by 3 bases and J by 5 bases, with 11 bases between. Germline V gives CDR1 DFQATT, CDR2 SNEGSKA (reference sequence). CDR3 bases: TGCAGTGCTAGTGGGAGCTTCAACGAGCAGTACTTC. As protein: CSASGSFNEQYF.

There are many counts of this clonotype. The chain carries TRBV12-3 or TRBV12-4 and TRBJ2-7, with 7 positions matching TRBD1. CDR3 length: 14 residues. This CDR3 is CASSLVTGILGLGV. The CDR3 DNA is TGTGCCAGCAGTTTAGTGACAGGGATCCTCGGCCTAGGCGTC.

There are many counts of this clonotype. CDR3 in DNA: TGTGCCAGCGCCGGCGGGAGCTCCTACAATGAGCAGTTCTTC. Protein: CASAGGSSYNEQFF. The chain employs TRBV5-6 and TRBJ2-1, with 7 bases lining up with TRBD2. The CDR3 sequence is 14 residues long. Germline CDR1 is SGHDT and CDR2 is YYEEEE. Trimming removed 7 bases from V and 0 bases from J; junction bases left unmatched: 4.

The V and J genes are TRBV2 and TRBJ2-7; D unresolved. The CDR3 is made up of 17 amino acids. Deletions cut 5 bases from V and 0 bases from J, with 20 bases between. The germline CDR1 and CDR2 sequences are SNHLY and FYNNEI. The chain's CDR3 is CASSKTDPIPSSYEQYF. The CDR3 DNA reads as TGTGCCAGCAGTAAGACCGATCCAATACCGAGCTCCTACGAGCAGTACTTC.

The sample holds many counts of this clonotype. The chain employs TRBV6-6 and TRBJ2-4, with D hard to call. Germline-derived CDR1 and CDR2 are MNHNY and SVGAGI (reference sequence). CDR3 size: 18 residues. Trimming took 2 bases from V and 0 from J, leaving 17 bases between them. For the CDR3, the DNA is TGTGCCAGCAGTTACGTTTTAGTCAAGGAAATAGCCAAAAACATTCAGTACTTC. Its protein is CASSYVLVKEIAKNIQYF.

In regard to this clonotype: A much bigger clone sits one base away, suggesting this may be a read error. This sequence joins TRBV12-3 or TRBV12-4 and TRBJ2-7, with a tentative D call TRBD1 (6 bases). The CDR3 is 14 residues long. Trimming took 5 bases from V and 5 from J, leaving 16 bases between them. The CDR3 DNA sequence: TGTGCCAGCAGTGGTCTACAGGGACCACACGAGCAGTACTTC. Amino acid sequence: CASSGLQGPHEQYF.

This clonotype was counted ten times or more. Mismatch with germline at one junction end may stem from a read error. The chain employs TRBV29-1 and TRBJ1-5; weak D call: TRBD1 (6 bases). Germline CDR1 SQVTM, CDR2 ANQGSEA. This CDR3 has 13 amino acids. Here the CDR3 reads CSVTDSTRQPQNF. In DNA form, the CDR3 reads TGCAGCGTGACGGACAGCACTAGGCAGCCCCAGAATTTT.

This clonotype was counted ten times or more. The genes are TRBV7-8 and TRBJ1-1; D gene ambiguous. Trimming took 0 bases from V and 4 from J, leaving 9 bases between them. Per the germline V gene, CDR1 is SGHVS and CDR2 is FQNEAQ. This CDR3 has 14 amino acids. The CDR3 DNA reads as TGTGCCAGCAGCTTAGCGGGAGGGATCACTGAAGCTTTCTTT. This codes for CASSLAGGITEAFF. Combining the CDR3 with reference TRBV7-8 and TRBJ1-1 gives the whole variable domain GAGVSQSPRYKVAKRGQDVALRCDPISGHVSLFWYQQALGQGPEFLTYFQNEAQLDKSGLPSDRFFAERPEGSVSTLKIQRTQQEDSAVYLCASSLAGGITEAFFGQGTRLTVV.